A single sample gave rise to the 15 T cell receptor beta chains below, sequenced in a study of blood T cell repertoires in COVID-19. Measured with immunoSEQ multiplex PCR; TCRdb has only the in-frame clones, and not every one. The profile shows approximately 200,000 clones, around 86% of them singletons. Source material: peripheral blood. The receptor set was obtained from a middle-aged man with acute or convalescent COVID-19.

The chain has TRBV5-1 and TRBJ1-3, with D perhaps matching TRBD1 (5 bases). Germline CDR1 SGHRS, CDR2 YFSETQ. Trimming took off 4 bases at V and 4 bases at J, with 15 bases between the two ends. The CDR3 sequence is 15 residues long. CDR3 residues: CASSPGEPIGNTIYF. The CDR3 DNA reads as TGCGCCAGCAGCCCGGGGGAGCCTATCGGAAACACCATATATTTT.

The rearrangement links TRBV30 to TRBJ1-6; TRBD1 is a possible D gene (6 bases). The CDR3 length is 13 residues. Trimming cost V 2 bases and J 5 bases, with 7 bases left between them. The V gene's germline CDR1 is GTSNPN and CDR2 SVGIG (reference sequence). The CDR3 loop is CAWSRTDNSPLHF. DNA for the CDR3: TGTGCCTGGAGTAGGACAGATAATTCACCCCTCCACTTT.

The chain carries TRBV5-1 and TRBJ1-2; 7 nucleotides agree with TRBD1. V trimming: 4 bases; J trimming: 6 bases; junction bases outside the gene matches: 9. Germline CDR1 is SGHRS and CDR2 is YFSETQ. CDR3 length: 14 amino acids. DNA for the CDR3: TGCGCCAGCAGCCTACAGGGGTTTGAGGATGGCTACACCTTC. It specifies CASSLQGFEDGYTF.

A note on this clone: The same CDR3 can be traced to other DNA sequences in this sample. The chain combines TRBV6-5 with TRBJ1-1; D possibly corresponds to TRBD1 (5 bases). V was pared by 2 bases and J by 2 bases, with 6 bases between. CDR1 is MNHEY and CDR2 is SVGAGI in the germline V gene. The CDR3 spans 13 residues. The CDR3 is CASSYQGNTEAFF. DNA for the CDR3: TGTGCCAGCAGTTACCAGGGTAACACTGAAGCTTTCTTT.

The rearrangement joins TRBV27 to TRBJ1-3; D is uncertain. Per the germline V gene, CDR1 is MNHEY and CDR2 is SMNVEV (reference sequence). The CDR3 has 15 amino acids. V lost 4 bases and J 0 bases, leaving 10 bases between the germline ends. The CDR3 sequence: CASSSTLSSGNTIYF. CDR3 sequence (DNA): TGTGCCAGCAGTTCTACCCTGAGCTCTGGAAACACCATATATTTT.

V and J are TRBV30 and TRBJ1-2; D remains ambiguous. This CDR3 has 11 amino acids. V shed 2 bases and J shed 4 bases, with 5 bases lying between them. The V gene's germline CDR1 is GTSNPN and CDR2 SVGIG (reference sequence). CDR3 protein: CAWSRLYGYTF. In DNA form, the CDR3 reads TGTGCCTGGAGTAGACTCTATGGCTACACCTTC.

This chain links TRBV5-1 with TRBJ2-6, with no clear D. CDR1 and CDR2 from the germline V gene are SGHRS and YFSETQ. V lost 3 bases and J 0 bases, leaving 16 bases between the germline ends. This CDR3 is built from 18 residues. CDR3 amino acids: CASSSSGPASSGANVLTF. The CDR3 coding sequence is TGCGCCAGCAGCTCTTCTGGGCCTGCCAGCTCTGGGGCCAACGTCCTGACTTTC.

Notes on this clone: Different DNA sequences within this sample yield the same CDR3. V usage is TRBV5-1 and J usage is TRBJ2-5, with 11 bases fitting TRBD2. The CDR3 spans 14 residues. Germline V gene data show CDR1 as SGHRS and CDR2 as YFSETQ. V trimming: 0 bases; J trimming: 5 bases; junction bases outside the gene matches: 0. The CDR3 sequence is CASSLGLAGETQYF. CDR3 coding DNA: TGCGCCAGCAGCTTGGGACTAGCGGGGGAGACCCAGTACTTC.

The chain combines TRBV7-9 with TRBJ1-4, with D possibly TRBD1 on 6 matching bases. CDR1 is SEHNR and CDR2 is FQNEAQ in the germline V gene (reference sequence). The germline V and J ends were trimmed by 6 bases and 4 bases, with 12 bases remaining between them. The CDR3 is 14 residues long. CDR3 residues: CASREGTSNEKLFF. In DNA, the CDR3 is TGTGCCAGCAGGGAAGGGACAAGTAATGAAAAACTGTTTTTT.

V gene TRBV10-3 combines with J gene TRBJ2-7; a possible D gene is TRBD2 (6 bases). The CDR3 consists of 14 residues. The V gene's germline CDR1 is ENHRY and CDR2 SYGVKD. The V end was cut by 6 bases, the J end by 3 bases, with 15 bases between. In DNA form, the CDR3 reads TGTGCCATCAGCGCCGGTTCTAGCGTCTACGAGCAGTACTTC. It yields the protein CAISAGSSVYEQYF.

V usage is TRBV5-6 and J usage is TRBJ1-6; 9 positions match TRBD1. Losses at the gene ends were 1 base for V and 10 bases for J; bases not matched to a gene: 9. The CDR3 sequence is 16 residues long. Germline V CDR1 and CDR2: SGHDT, YYEEEE. The CDR3: CASSLRSGQGFSPLHF. Written as DNA, the CDR3 is TGTGCCAGCAGCTTGCGCTCGGGACAGGGCTTCTCACCCCTCCACTTT.

The V gene is TRBV5-6, the J gene TRBJ1-1; 8 bases are shared with TRBD1. Germline V gene sequence: CDR1 SGHDT, CDR2 YYEEEE. Unmatched junction bases numbered 14, after V lost 4 bases and J lost 0 bases. CDR3 length equals 18 residues. CDR3 DNA sequence: TGTGCCAGCAGCCCTGACAGGGGTCGTTTGAGGCTGAACACTGAAGCTTTCTTT. Amino acid sequence: CASSPDRGRLRLNTEAFF.

This chain connects TRBV12-3 or TRBV12-4 to TRBJ1-5; 7 bases line up with TRBD1. The length of the CDR3 is 13 residues. J was trimmed by 7 bases and V by 7 bases; bases with no gene match: 7. This chain's CDR3 is CASTKTGRQPQHF. As DNA, the CDR3 is TGTGCCAGCACTAAGACAGGGAGGCAGCCCCAGCATTTT.

The chain combines TRBV2 with TRBJ2-1; 7 nucleotides agree with TRBD1. The CDR3 is 15 residues long. The germline V gene encodes CDR1 SNHLY and CDR2 FYNNEI. The trim removed 5 bases at V and 6 bases at J, leaving 10 bases unmatched. The CDR3 bases are TGTGCCAGCAGTTACGACAGGGCCCCAAGCAATGAGCAGTTCTTC. It yields the protein CASSYDRAPSNEQFF.

The chain employs TRBV5-1 and TRBJ1-1, with D possibly TRBD1 on 6 matching bases. CDR1 is SGHRS, CDR2 YFSETQ, per germline. The V end was cut by 1 base, the J end by 0 bases, with 10 bases between. The CDR3 contains 15 residues. The CDR3 protein is CASSLTGQLNTEAFF. The CDR3 DNA is TGCGCCAGCAGCTTGACAGGACAGCTGAACACTGAAGCTTTCTTT. Together with reference TRBV5-1 and TRBJ1-1, the CDR3 gives the full variable domain: KAGVTQTPRYLIKTRGQQVTLSCSPISGHRSVSWYQQTPGQGLQFLFEYFSETQRNKGNFPGRFSGRQFSNSRSEMNVSTLELGDSALYLCASSLTGQLNTEAFFGQGTRLTVV.